This T cell receptor beta chain was recovered during a study of identical twins. The CDR3 spans 19 residues. Germline assignment: CDR1 LGHDT and CDR2 YNNKEL (reference sequence). V shed 0 bases and J shed 2 bases, with 21 bases lying between them. This clonotype was counted only a few times. Antigen: not known. Study observations and caveats: Insertions were fewer in abundant cord blood beta clonotypes, whereas memory repertoires showed none of this pattern.

Donors uniformly comprised healthy Caucasians. In TCRdb, the 5' RACE reads were re-called with MiXCR into one record per CDR3 protein. The repertoire holds around 670,000 distinct CDR3 sequences, with around 6% as singletons. This TCR came from a man between 18 and 35 years old in good health. The chain uses TRBV3-1 and TRBJ2-3, with D perhaps TRBD2 (7 bases). Sample: naive T cells sorted from blood. CDR3 loop: CASSQDWGSSGGLTDTQYF. In DNA form, the CDR3 reads TGTGCCAGCAGCCAAGATTGGGGGAGTTCCGGGGGGCTCACAGATACGCAGTATTTT.